This section outlines one T cell receptor (beta chain) sequence together with its context. Authors' analysis steps: Estimation of nucleated cell counts was performed using reference gene primer amplification. Only in-frame clones appear in the TCRdb table, and some are missing; sequencing was by immunoSEQ multiplex PCR. V and J calls and clone size come straight from that table; D and trimming were deduced from the DNA. Among some 76,000 clones listed, roughly 91% were seen once. This sample is drawn from a study of blood T cell repertoires in COVID-19. Study details: Acute and convalescent COVID-19 specimens originated in the United States, Italy and Spain. Nucleic acid was either cDNA or gDNA, and it came from T cells, B-cell-depleted T cells, or PBMCs.

Germline CDR1 SGHNT, CDR2 YYREEE (reference sequence). Losses at the gene ends were 4 bases for V and 1 base for J; bases not matched to a gene: 3. The CDR3 contains 15 residues. This clonotype was sampled from a man aged 55 to 70 with acute or convalescent COVID-19. The chain joins TRBV5-4 to TRBJ2-2; 8 positions agree with TRBD1. The sequenced material came from peripheral blood. The CDR3 nucleotides are TGTGCCAGCAGCGCCGGGACAGGGAACACCGGGGAGCTGTTTTTT. It specifies CASSAGTGNTGELFF.